Shown below are 20 T cell receptor beta chains from a single sample sequenced in a study of cytotoxic CD8 clonotypes in ibrutinib-treated CLL. The method was immunoSEQ multiplex PCR; TCRdb's version includes in-frame clones alone and lacks a portion of them. The sample lists 45,000 to 70,000 clones; around 60% were seen once. The sample here was PBMCs, taken after 24 months of ibrutinib treatment. The receptors originated from a human donor with chronic lymphocytic leukemia.

The J gene is TRBJ2-7, the V gene TRBV28; the D gene is possibly TRBD1 (6 bases). Per the germline V gene, CDR1 is MDHEN and CDR2 is SYDVKM. V shed 7 bases and J shed 6 bases, with 16 bases lying between them. This CDR3 region has 13 residues. In nucleotides, the CDR3 is TGTGCCAGCACACAGGGCCGTCTAGCCGAGCAGTACGTC. Translation gives CASTQGRLAEQYV.

The V gene is TRBV15, the J gene TRBJ2-5; D not certain. V shed 3 bases and J shed 5 bases, with 16 bases lying between them. The CDR3 consists of 15 residues. Germline V gene data show CDR1 as LNHNV and CDR2 as YYDKDF (reference sequence). The CDR3: CATSRSRSIRETQYF. DNA for the CDR3: TGTGCCACCAGCAGGTCCAGGTCGATTCGGGAGACCCAGTACTTC. Drawing the rest from reference TRBV15 and TRBJ2-5, the complete variable domain is DAMVIQNPRYQVTQFGKPVTLSCSQTLNHNVMYWYQQKSSQAPKLLFHYYDKDFNNEADTPDNFQSRRPNTSFCFLDIRSPGLGDTAMYLCATSRSRSIRETQYFGPGTRLLVL.

About this clone itself: Just one base apart from a much larger clone, this may be a read error. This chain uses TRBV29-1 with TRBJ2-2; 11 bases align to TRBD2. Germline-derived CDR1 and CDR2 are SQVTM and ANQGSEA. With V trimmed by 7 bases and J by 4 bases, 14 bases remained unmatched. This CDR3 is built from 17 residues. The chain's CDR3 is CSASGLAEATGTGELFF. The CDR3 nucleotides read TGCAGCGCCTCGGGACTAGCGGAGGCGACGGGCACCGGGGAGCTGTTTTTT.

The chain uses TRBV6-5 and TRBJ1-2; no clear D. The V and J ends lost 6 bases and 6 bases respectively, with 20 bases between them. From germline, CDR1 is MNHEY and CDR2 SVGAGI. CDR3 length equals 15 residues. DNA of the CDR3: TGTGCCAGCAGGACTACCTCGACCGCCGCCAATGGCTACACCTTC. This encodes CASRTTSTAANGYTF.

The chain joins TRBV30 to TRBJ2-6; 7 bases are a match to TRBD1. V was clipped by 3 bases and J by 0 bases; unmatched bases: 14. Germline-derived CDR1 and CDR2 are GTSNPN and SVGIG (reference sequence). The CDR3 is 19 residues long. The CDR3 reads CAWRANPGQRLSGANVLTF. The DNA for the CDR3 is TGTGCCTGGAGGGCGAATCCGGGACAGCGGCTCTCTGGGGCCAACGTCCTGACTTTC.

The chain recombines TRBV15 with TRBJ2-7; 8 positions agree with TRBD2. The CDR3 extends over 19 amino acids. CDR1 LNHNV and CDR2 YYDKDF come from the germline V gene (reference sequence). J gave up 4 bases and V 4 bases, and 21 bases lay outside the gene matches. Written as DNA, the CDR3 is TGTGCCACCAGCACCTTGGCCTTTAGCGGGAATATGCGGCGTTACGAGCAGTACTTC. Translated, it gives CATSTLAFSGNMRRYEQYF.

This clone was observed many times. The chain carries TRBV6-1 and TRBJ1-6, with D unresolved. Germline CDR1 is MNHNS and CDR2 is SASEGT. The length of the CDR3 is 11 residues. V gave up 5 bases and J gave up 7 bases, with 3 bases separating them. This chain's CDR3 is CASSQNSPLHF. Here the CDR3 DNA reads TGTGCCAGCAGTCAAAATTCACCCCTCCACTTT.

The V and J genes are TRBV7-9 and TRBJ1-6; TRBD1 agrees at 8 bases. Trimming cost V 2 bases and J 6 bases; bases outside gene matches: 0. The CDR3 has 14 amino acids. Germline loops: CDR1 SEHNR, CDR2 FQNEAQ (reference sequence). The CDR3 DNA reads as TGTGCCAGCAGCTTACAGGGGGCTAATTCACCCCTCCACTTT. The encoded protein is CASSLQGANSPLHF.

J is TRBJ2-7 and V is TRBV27, with 7 bases identical to TRBD2. V was clipped by 6 bases and J by 0 bases; unmatched bases: 14. This CDR3 contains 17 residues. Germline lookup yields CDR1 MNHEY and CDR2 SMNVEV (reference sequence). CDR3 region: CASSSRLAHSHSYEQYF. In nucleotides, the CDR3 is TGTGCCAGCAGCTCTAGACTAGCTCATAGCCACTCCTACGAGCAGTACTTC.

This clone was seen more than once but under ten times. This chain joins TRBV4-1 and TRBJ1-1; no clear D. The germline CDR1 and CDR2 sequences are MGHRA and YSYEKL. Deletions cut 0 bases from V and 2 bases from J, with 10 bases between. The CDR3 spans 15 residues. CDR3 amino acids: CASSQDLRPNTEAFF. DNA of the CDR3: TGCGCCAGCAGCCAAGACCTAAGGCCTAACACTGAAGCTTTCTTT.

This chain uses TRBV5-1 with TRBJ2-2; 13 nucleotides match TRBD2. The CDR3 runs to 18 residues. J gave up 5 bases and V 2 bases, and 9 bases lay outside the gene matches. Per germline, CDR1 SGHRS and CDR2 YFSETQ. CDR3 region: CASSFRGRTSGSTGELFF. The DNA for the CDR3 is TGCGCCAGCAGCTTTAGGGGGCGGACTAGCGGGAGTACCGGGGAGCTGTTTTTT.

The chain has TRBV18 and TRBJ1-1; D might be TRBD1 (5 bases). Looked up from germline, CDR1 is KGHSH and CDR2 is LQKENI. The ends were cut back, 1 base at V and 1 base at J, with 13 bases in the middle. The CDR3 is 16 amino acids. For the CDR3, the DNA is TGTGCCAGCTCACCACGGGGGGTGAGGTGGAACACTGAAGCTTTCTTT. It is translated as CASSPRGVRWNTEAFF.

This rearrangement joins TRBV28 to TRBJ1-5; a weak D match, TRBD1 (6 bases). Germline V gene data show CDR1 as MDHEN and CDR2 as SYDVKM. This CDR3 is 14 amino acids long. The ends were cut back, 10 bases at V and 0 bases at J, with 13 bases in the middle. The CDR3 here is CATAGENSNQPQHF. Here the CDR3 DNA reads TGTGCCACCGCAGGGGAAAATAGCAATCAGCCCCAGCATTTT.

This clone appeared a few times. The chain uses TRBV6-5 and TRBJ1-3; D remains unclear. The CDR3 loop spans 13 amino acids. V dropped 8 bases and J dropped 1 base, with 9 bases sitting between them. The germline CDR1 and CDR2 sequences are MNHEY and SVGAGI. The DNA for the CDR3 is TGTGCCAGCGGCCGTTCTTCTGGAAACACCATATATTTT. It codes for CASGRSSGNTIYF.

V is TRBV27 and J is TRBJ2-1, with 8 nucleotides matching TRBD1. This CDR3 has 14 residues. Trimming removed 7 bases from V and 8 bases from J; junction bases left unmatched: 10. Germline CDR1 and CDR2: MNHEY and SMNVEV (reference sequence). CDR3 amino acids: CASISWDRLHEQFF. The CDR3 nucleotides read TGTGCCAGCATTAGTTGGGACAGGCTCCATGAGCAGTTCTTC.

The chain employs TRBV6-5 and TRBJ2-7; 8 bases line up with TRBD1. CDR1 MNHEY and CDR2 SVGAGI come from the germline V gene. The CDR3 extends over 13 amino acids. Trimming cost V 8 bases and J 3 bases; bases outside gene matches: 6. The CDR3 DNA sequence: TGTGCCAGCGGACAGGGTCCTCACTACGAGCAGTACGTC. It is translated as CASGQGPHYEQYV.

This sequence joins TRBV5-4 and TRBJ2-7; 7 bases are shared with TRBD1. Germline CDR1 is SGHNT and CDR2 is YYREEE (reference sequence). V was pared by 4 bases and J by 0 bases, with 7 bases of the junction left unmatched. The CDR3 loop spans 15 amino acids. The CDR3 nucleotides read TGTGCCAGCAGCCGACCGGGACAGAGCTCCTACGAGCAGTACTTC. Translation gives CASSRPGQSSYEQYF. Full variable domain (rest looked up from reference TRBV5-4 and TRBJ2-7): ETGVTQSPTHLIKTRGQQVTLRCSSQSGHNTVSWYQQALGQGPQFIFQYYREEENGRGNFPPRFSGLQFPNYSSELNVNALELDDSALYLCASSRPGQSSYEQYFGPGTRLTVT.

This rearrangement joins TRBV5-1 to TRBJ2-3, with D possibly matching TRBD2 (5 bases). V lost 0 bases and J lost 3, with 14 bases in between. Germline CDR1 SGHRS, CDR2 YFSETQ. The CDR3 consists of 16 residues. The CDR3 sequence: CASSLAERGLTDTQYF. DNA of the CDR3: TGCGCCAGCAGCTTGGCCGAAAGAGGGTTGACAGATACGCAGTATTTT. Based on the CDR3 plus reference TRBV5-1 and TRBJ2-3, the full variable domain is KAGVTQTPRYLIKTRGQQVTLSCSPISGHRSVSWYQQTPGQGLQFLFEYFSETQRNKGNFPGRFSGRQFSNSRSEMNVSTLELGDSALYLCASSLAERGLTDTQYFGPGTRLTVL.

This clone was detected only a few times. This chain links TRBV6-5 with TRBJ1-2; D might be TRBD1 (6 bases). The CDR3 covers 12 residues. CDR1 and CDR2 from the germline V gene are MNHEY and SVGAGI. The V gene lost 6 bases and the J gene lost 8 bases, with 13 bases spanning the gap. This chain's CDR3 is CASSPTGNGYTF. CDR3 in DNA: TGTGCCAGCAGCCCTACAGGGAACGGCTACACCTTC.

The chain is built from TRBV7-9 and TRBJ1-5; D call uncertain. From germline, CDR1 is SEHNR and CDR2 FQNEAQ (reference sequence). The CDR3 spans 12 residues. Between the trimmed V and J ends, which lost 1 base and 6 bases, there was a span of 4 bases. CDR3 sequence reads: CASSLEGQPQHF. The CDR3, as DNA: TGTGCCAGCAGCTTAGAGGGTCAGCCCCAGCATTTT. The full variable domain, its missing parts supplied by reference TRBV7-9 and TRBJ1-5, is DTGVSQNPRHKITKRGQNVTFRCDPISEHNRLYWYRQTLGQGPEFLTYFQNEAQLEKSRLLSDRFSAERPKGSFSTLEIQRTEQGDSAMYLCASSLEGQPQHFGDGTRLSIL.